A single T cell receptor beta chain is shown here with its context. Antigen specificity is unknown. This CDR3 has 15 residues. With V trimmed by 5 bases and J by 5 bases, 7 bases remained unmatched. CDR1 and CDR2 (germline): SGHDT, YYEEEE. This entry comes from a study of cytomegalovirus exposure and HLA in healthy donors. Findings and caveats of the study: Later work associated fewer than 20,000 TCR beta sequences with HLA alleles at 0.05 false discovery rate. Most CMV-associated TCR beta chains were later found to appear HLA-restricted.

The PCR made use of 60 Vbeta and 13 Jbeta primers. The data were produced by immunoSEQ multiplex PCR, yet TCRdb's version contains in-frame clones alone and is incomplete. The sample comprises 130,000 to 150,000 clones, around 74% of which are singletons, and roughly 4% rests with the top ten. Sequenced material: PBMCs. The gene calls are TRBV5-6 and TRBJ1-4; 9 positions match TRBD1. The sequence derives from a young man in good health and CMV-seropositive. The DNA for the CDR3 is TGTGCCAGCAGAACTAGGGACAGGGCGAATGAAAAACTGTTTTTT. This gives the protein CASRTRDRANEKLFF. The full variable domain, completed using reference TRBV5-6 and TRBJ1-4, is DAGVTQSPTHLIKTRGQQVTLRCSPKSGHDTVSWYQQALGQGPQFIFQYYEEEERQRGNFPDRFSGHQFPNYSSELNVNALLLGDSALYLCASRTRDRANEKLFFGSGTQLSVL.